The text below deals with one T cell receptor beta chain. Data came from immunoSEQ multiplex PCR; TCRdb stores just in-frame clones and leaves some out. The sample lists 130,000 or so clones; roughly 77% were seen once. The data are from a study of blood T cell repertoires in COVID-19. Sequenced: peripheral blood. This sequence was found in a man between 60 and 75 years old with active or convalescent COVID-19.

CDR3 DNA sequence: TGCGCCAGCAGCCAAGGGACAGAGATTTACTACGAGCAGTACTTC. Residues: CASSQGTEIYYEQYF. The V gene is TRBV4-1, the J gene TRBJ2-7; a possible D gene is TRBD1 (6 bases). The CDR3 is 15 residues long. V was shortened by 1 base and J by 3 bases, with 13 bases between the two germline ends. CDR1 and CDR2 from the germline V gene are MGHRA and YSYEKL.